This TCR beta chain was sequenced during a study of T cells in Graves' hyperthyroidism and ophthalmopathy. The V and J ends lost 0 bases and 3 bases, in that order; junction bases with no gene match: 4. The CDR3 contains 15 residues. Germline V gene data show CDR1 as SGHRS and CDR2 as YFSETQ. What was amplified from RNA transcripts were TCR beta CDR3 regions. The HTBI set primed first-round TCR CDR3 RT-PCR. TCRdb re-analysed the multiplex PCR reads in MiXCR, keeping a single row per CDR3 protein. The sample carries 800,000 or so distinct CDR3 sequences, roughly 37% recorded once. V usage is TRBV5-1 and J usage is TRBJ2-7; TRBD2 matches 9 bases. Sequencing was carried out using blood. The receptor comes from a young man with Graves' hyperthyroidism. CDR3 residues: CASSLDSGGLYEQYF. The DNA for the CDR3 is TGCGCCAGCAGCTTGGATAGCGGGGGCCTCTACGAGCAGTACTTC.